The clone carrying this TCR beta chain was seen at least ten times. The antigen is unknown. TCRdb reanalysed the PCR reads using MiXCR and keeps one entry per CDR3 protein. This table has tens of thousands of distinct CDR3 sequences, under 20% appearing once. The sample belongs to a study of molecular identifiers for immune sequencing clone quantification. Whole-study findings and limits: Clones above 20 RNA copies contained over 98% of effector molecules and under 1% of naive molecules.

Libraries for naive CD8 T cells, which were made from about 19,000 to 1,100,000 sorted cells, drew on 10%, 30% or 50% of the RNA. A CD8+CD4-CCR7+CD45RA+ gate was used to sort naive CD8 T cells. Germline CDR1 is MGHRA and CDR2 is YSYEKL. Trimming stripped 0 bases from V and 0 bases from J, with 8 bases between. The CDR3 totals 15 residues. V is TRBV4-1 and J is TRBJ1-1; D remains unclear. The sequence came from a human donor in good health. Some libraries in this study had Jurkat cell RNA spiked in. The source material was naive CD8+ T cells from blood, with Jurkat cell RNA spiked in. This sample's subset: FACS-sorted CD8+CD4-CCR7+CD45RA+ naive T cells. CDR3 loop: CASSQETSMNTEAFF. The CDR3 DNA is TGCGCCAGCAGCCAAGAAACGTCCATGAACACTGAAGCTTTCTTT.